This paragraph reports one TCR beta chain. Its antigen is not known. Germline CDR1 KGHSH, CDR2 LQKENI. Trimming took off 2 bases at V and 6 bases at J, with 18 bases between the two ends. CDR3 length: 16 residues. The data belong to a study of T-cell reconstitution after alpha-beta-depleted transplantation in children. General observations from the study: As was reported, about two months after transplant, alpha-beta T cells came from several hundred expanded graft clones. A year had passed since transplant, and T-cell counts and diversity by then came mostly from newly produced T cells. For some patients, TCRbeta diversity was high at day 60 because of recipient T cells and thymic progenitors that survived.

Using unique molecular identifiers, the investigators prepared the TCRbeta library. TCRdb ran MiXCR on the PCR reads and lists one entry per CDR3 protein. Found here are about 200,000 distinct CDR3 sequences, approximately 6.9% of them singletons; the top ten hold about 6%. The clonotype originates from a boy younger than 10 with acute lymphoblastic leukemia, due to receive a stem cell transplant. The V call is TRBV18, the J call TRBJ2-3; D remains unclear. The material sequenced was PBMCs, taken before TCRalphabeta/CD19-depleted stem cell transplant. The CDR3 is CASSPGIDPLGDTQYF. The DNA of the CDR3 is TGTGCCAGCTCACCAGGGATCGACCCTTTAGGGGATACGCAGTATTTT.